This T cell receptor beta chain was documented in a study of shared clonotypes between healthy human individuals. Using immunoSEQ multiplex PCR, the repertoire was profiled, and TCRdb retains in-frame clones only, with some absent. The sample includes approximately 590,000 clones, around 95% of them seen just once. The germline CDR1 and CDR2 sequences are MNHEY and SMNVEV (reference sequence). Between the trimmed V and J ends, which lost 1 base and 5 bases, there was a span of 5 bases. The CDR3 consists of 13 residues. It was CD45RO-negative cells, positively selected for CCR7, that made up naive CD8 cells, with terminally differentiated effector memory CD45RA+ cells excluded. Only one count was recorded for this clone. Different DNA sequences within this sample yield the same CDR3.

The receptor was derived from a woman aged 25-40 years in good health. Input material: naive CD8+ T cells sorted from blood. This sequence joins TRBV27 and TRBJ2-2, with D unresolved. CDR3 sequence reads: CASSLLSTGELFF. The CDR3 DNA is TGTGCCAGCAGTTTATTATCTACCGGGGAGCTGTTTTTT.